Listed here are 20 T cell receptor beta chains from one sample, sequenced in a study of PD-1 blockade in classical Hodgkin lymphoma. The time point denotes: cycle 4 day 1 (C4D1), after 6 weeks of nivolumab. Every patient had relapsed following autologous stem cell transplantation, and cohorts differed in brentuximab vedotin exposure. TCRdb's copy holds only in-frame clones and misses some; the assay was immunoSEQ multiplex PCR. Found here are over 70,000 clones, approximately 90% of them singletons; the top ten hold 2.9%. This sample comprised peripheral blood mononuclear cells (PBMCs), obtained before the fourth cycle of nivolumab. The receptors here all came from a human donor with classical Hodgkin lymphoma.

This clone was seen once. The chain recombines TRBV7-9 with TRBJ1-2; D may be TRBD1 (5 bases). The ends were cut back, 1 base at V and 7 bases at J, with 7 bases in the middle. CDR3 size: 12 residues. CDR1 and CDR2 (germline): SEHNR, FQNEAQ (reference sequence). CDR3 in amino acids: CASSLGGTGYTF. In DNA, the CDR3 is TGTGCCAGCAGCTTAGGGGGGACTGGCTACACCTTC.

V and J are TRBV7-2 and TRBJ2-1; D not certain. CDR3 length: 14 residues. The germline CDR1 and CDR2 sequences are SGHTA and FQGNSA. The V and J ends lost 5 bases and 5 bases respectively, with 13 bases between them. CDR3 DNA: TGTGCCAGCAGCCCTCTTCTACGGAACAATGAGCAGTTCTTC. This gives the protein CASSPLLRNNEQFF.

The rearrangement links TRBV19 to TRBJ2-2, with D perhaps matching TRBD1 (5 bases). V was cut by 1 base and J by 1 base, with 10 bases left in between. This CDR3 is built from 16 residues. Germline V lookup: CDR1 LNHDA, CDR2 SQIVND (reference sequence). The DNA of the CDR3 is TGTGCCAGTAGTATAGTTGGCAGGGAGAACACCGGGGAGCTGTTTTTT. It translates to CASSIVGRENTGELFF.

V is TRBV7-8 and J is TRBJ2-1, with TRBD1 matching over 11 bases. Per the germline V gene, CDR1 is SGHVS and CDR2 is FQNEAQ. J gave up 7 bases and V 6 bases, and 2 bases lay outside the gene matches. The CDR3 is 13 residues long. The CDR3: CASRDRGRNEQFF. In nucleotides, the CDR3 is TGTGCCAGCAGGGACAGGGGGCGGAATGAGCAGTTCTTC.

The chain employs TRBV27 and TRBJ1-2, with 12 nucleotides matching TRBD1. This CDR3 comprises 15 residues. Germline V gene lookup returns CDR1 MNHEY and CDR2 SMNVEV (reference sequence). Unmatched junction bases numbered 5, after V lost 3 bases and J lost 6 bases. DNA for the CDR3: TGTGCCAGCAGTTTCGGGACAGGGGGCGGAGATGGCTACACCTTC. As protein: CASSFGTGGGDGYTF.

The genes are TRBV7-9 and TRBJ1-4, with D possibly matching TRBD1 (6 bases). The CDR3 runs 15 residues. Germline V CDR1 and CDR2: SEHNR, FQNEAQ (reference sequence). Deletions cut 5 bases from V and 5 bases from J, with 15 bases between. CDR3 sequence: CASSHYRVENEKLFF. The DNA of the CDR3 is TGTGCCAGCAGCCACTACAGGGTAGAAAATGAAAAACTGTTTTTT.

The chain links TRBV19 to TRBJ1-2, with D perhaps matching TRBD1 (6 bases). CDR1 is LNHDA, CDR2 SQIVND, per germline (reference sequence). CDR3 length equals 14 residues. V was clipped by 3 bases and J by 4 bases, with 12 bases between them. The CDR3 reads CASSIGGSGYGYTF. The CDR3 DNA reads as TGTGCCAGTAGTATCGGGGGCTCAGGCTATGGCTACACCTTC.

The chain is built from TRBV27 and TRBJ2-1, with D uncertain. The CDR3 is 13 residues long. V lost 5 bases to trimming and J lost 8 bases, with 13 bases between them. Germline CDR1 reads MNHEY; CDR2 reads SMNVEV (reference sequence). Here the CDR3 DNA reads TGTGCCAGCAGTCCGTTCGGCGCTGATGAGCAGTTCTTC. Translating gives CASSPFGADEQFF.

The chain combines TRBV19 with TRBJ1-4; D possibly corresponds to TRBD1 (6 bases). V was clipped by 0 bases and J by 7 bases, with 18 bases between them. Germline V gene data show CDR1 as LNHDA and CDR2 as SQIVND (reference sequence). There are 17 residues in the CDR3. CDR3 protein: CASSIDLAGELFEKLFF. Here the CDR3 DNA reads TGTGCCAGTAGTATAGACCTAGCAGGGGAACTTTTTGAAAAACTGTTTTTT.

J is TRBJ1-2 and V is TRBV2, with unresolved D. CDR3 length: 14 residues. V was pared by 5 bases and J by 0 bases, with 10 bases between. Germline V lookup: CDR1 SNHLY, CDR2 FYNNEI. The CDR3 DNA reads as TGTGCCAGCAGTAGGCGTCCCGCTAACTATGGCTACACCTTC. It translates to CASSRRPANYGYTF.

This clone was observed a handful of times. The chain couples TRBV5-4 to TRBJ1-1; a possible D gene is TRBD1 (6 bases). CDR3 length: 17 residues. CDR1 SGHNT and CDR2 YYREEE come from the germline V gene (reference sequence). V lost 0 bases to trimming and J lost 7 bases, with 22 bases between them. The CDR3 loop is CASSLVLVGGRNGEAFF. CDR3 DNA sequence: TGTGCCAGCAGCTTGGTATTGGTTGGGGGGCGCAATGGTGAAGCTTTCTTT.

This chain joins TRBV27 and TRBJ1-2, with D maybe TRBD1 (5 bases). The CDR3 is 12 amino acids. Trimming pared 9 bases from V and 7 bases from J, leaving 15 bases between. Germline CDR1 MNHEY, CDR2 SMNVEV (reference sequence). The CDR3 DNA is TGTGCCAGTTACGGCAGGGTAACTGGCTACACCTTC. This sequence encodes CASYGRVTGYTF.

The CDR3 protein is CASSIWGLPGYNEQFF. The CDR3 coding sequence is TGCGCCAGCAGCATATGGGGACTTCCGGGATACAATGAGCAGTTCTTC. The chain uses TRBV5-1 and TRBJ2-1, with D possibly matching TRBD2 (6 bases). The CDR3 consists of 16 residues. CDR1 and CDR2 from the germline V gene are SGHRS and YFSETQ. The germline V and J ends were trimmed by 4 bases and 4 bases, with 18 bases remaining between them.

DNA of the CDR3: TGCGCCAGCAGCTTGGCCCGCGGGGGGCTGGAAGAGACCCAGTACTTC. It yields the protein CASSLARGGLEETQYF. The rearrangement uses TRBV5-1 and TRBJ2-5; 8 bases agree with TRBD2. The CDR3 totals 16 residues. The ends lost 0 bases at V and 3 bases at J; junction bases unmatched: 7. Germline V gives CDR1 SGHRS, CDR2 YFSETQ.

The V gene is TRBV27, the J gene TRBJ1-5, with 7 bases that match TRBD1. J was trimmed by 7 bases and V by 6 bases; bases with no gene match: 12. Germline CDR1 is MNHEY and CDR2 is SMNVEV (reference sequence). This CDR3 has 15 amino acids. The CDR3 nucleotides are TGTGCCAGCAGCTCTACACAGGGGTTAGAGCAGCCCCAGCATTTT. Translating gives CASSSTQGLEQPQHF.

The genes are TRBV7-6 and TRBJ2-3; 11 nucleotides align to TRBD1. CDR1 is SGHVS and CDR2 is FNYEAQ in the germline V gene. Germline trimming cut 4 bases from V and 8 bases from J; bases unmatched to any gene: 11. CDR3 length: 16 residues. The CDR3 spells CASSSPWDRGVGTQYF. The CDR3 region has the DNA TGTGCCAGCAGCTCCCCTTGGGACAGGGGGGTGGGTACGCAGTATTTT.

The CDR3 loop reads CAWSLRTGGNQPQHF. For the CDR3, the DNA is TGTGCCTGGAGTCTACGCACAGGGGGCAATCAGCCCCAGCATTTT. The chain has TRBV30 and TRBJ1-5; TRBD1 aligns across 7 bases. CDR3 length: 15 residues. V gave up 2 bases and J gave up 2 bases; unmatched junction bases: 6. Germline assignment: CDR1 GTSNPN and CDR2 SVGIG (reference sequence).

The chain employs TRBV19 and TRBJ1-5, with a weak D call TRBD1 (6 bases). The CDR3 contains 15 residues. Trimming removed 8 bases at V and 5 bases at J, with 19 bases between. Per the germline V gene, CDR1 is LNHDA and CDR2 is SQIVND (reference sequence). The CDR3 sequence: CASRGGGGFDQPQHF. DNA of the CDR3: TGTGCCAGTCGGGGAGGGGGGGGTTTCGATCAGCCCCAGCATTTT.

This clone was observed once. The chain links TRBV27 to TRBJ2-1; 9 nucleotides match TRBD2. The J segment lost 0 bases and the V segment lost 5 bases, leaving 8 bases of the junction unmatched. Germline CDR1 MNHEY, CDR2 SMNVEV (reference sequence). The CDR3 spans 17 residues. CDR3 bases: TGTGCCAGCAGTACACCGGGACTAGCAGGCTCCTACAATGAGCAGTTCTTC. Translation gives CASSTPGLAGSYNEQFF.

The V and J genes are TRBV4-2 and TRBJ1-1; D is undetermined. The CDR3 contains 11 residues. The V end was cut by 6 bases, the J end by 0 bases, with 2 bases between. Germline CDR1 and CDR2: LGHNA and YNFKEQ. DNA of the CDR3: TGTGCCAGCAGTTTGAACACTGAAGCTTTCTTT. Residues: CASSLNTEAFF.